This T cell receptor (beta chain) originates from a study of blood T cell repertoires in COVID-19. The assay was immunoSEQ multiplex PCR, and TCRdb's table has in-frame clones only and misses some. The sample records approximately 250,000 clones, roughly 85% being singletons. The sequenced sample was peripheral blood. The clonotype comes from a man aged 25-40 years who had recovered from COVID-19.

For the CDR3, the DNA is TGTGCCAGCAGTTACATGGCAGGCAAAGCTTTCTTT. Residues: CASSYMAGKAFF. This rearrangement joins TRBV6-5 to TRBJ1-1, with no clear D. CDR1 is MNHEY, CDR2 SVGAGI, per germline. The length of the CDR3 is 12 residues. V was clipped by 2 bases and J by 9 bases, with 10 bases between them.